The 21 T cell receptor beta chains below come from one sample, sequenced in a study of blood T cells in healthy people across ages. A J-beta primer mix and a sample-barcoded 5' primer were used in a second PCR of about 7 to 12 cycles. TCRdb used MiXCR to reprocess the 5' RACE reads, holding one entry per CDR3 protein. The sample has some 1.4 million distinct CDR3 sequences, around 39% seen once. Sequencing was carried out using blood. The receptors come from a woman between 18 and 29 years old in good health.

This clonotype appeared a few times. The chain has TRBV28 and TRBJ2-4; maybe TRBD2 (5 bases). This CDR3 has 16 residues. V lost 2 bases and J 1 base, leaving 12 bases between the germline ends. The germline V gene encodes CDR1 MDHEN and CDR2 SYDVKM. DNA for the CDR3: TGTGCCAGCAGTTTAAGAGGGCGAGGCGCCAAAAACATTCAGTACTTC. It codes for CASSLRGRGAKNIQYF.

This rearrangement joins TRBV7-2 to TRBJ2-4; TRBD2 matches at 10 bases. This CDR3 has 14 amino acids. Germline assignment: CDR1 SGHTA and CDR2 FQGNSA. J was trimmed by 7 bases and V by 5 bases; bases with no gene match: 5. CDR3 DNA: TGTGCCAGCAGCGACGGACTAGCGGTTAACATTCAGTACTTC. Protein: CASSDGLAVNIQYF. The variable domain in full, with the rest retrieved from reference TRBV7-2 and TRBJ2-4, is GAGVSQSPSNKVTEKGKDVELRCDPISGHTALYWYRQSLGQGLEFLIYFQGNSAPDKSGLPSDRFSAERTGGSVSTLTIQRTQQEDSAVYLCASSDGLAVNIQYFGAGTRLSVL.

The rearrangement uses TRBV6-6 and TRBJ1-6, with D unclear. This CDR3 is 13 amino acids long. Trimming took 7 bases from V and 8 from J, leaving 12 bases between them. The germline CDR1 and CDR2 sequences are MNHNY and SVGAGI (reference sequence). This chain's CDR3 is CASTKSIDSPLHF. The CDR3 nucleotides are TGTGCCAGCACAAAGAGTATTGATTCACCCCTCCACTTT.

This rearrangement joins TRBV27 to TRBJ2-7, with 8 bases matching TRBD1. Looked up from germline, CDR1 is MNHEY and CDR2 is SMNVEV (reference sequence). The CDR3 spans 14 residues. J lost 0 bases, V lost 6 bases, and 4 bases had no gene match. The CDR3 DNA sequence: TGTGCCAGCAGGCTCAGGGGGCCCTCCTACGAGCAGTACTTC. Protein: CASRLRGPSYEQYF.

This chain connects TRBV6-5 to TRBJ1-2, with D possibly TRBD1 on 6 matching bases. V gave up 6 bases and J gave up 5 bases, with 19 bases separating them. Germline assignment: CDR1 MNHEY and CDR2 SVGAGI. The CDR3 covers 15 residues. The CDR3 protein is CASRPEGEGGYGYTF. The CDR3 bases are TGTGCCAGCAGACCCGAAGGAGAGGGGGGGTATGGCTACACCTTC.

The rearrangement links TRBV5-1 to TRBJ2-1, with 9 positions matching TRBD1. The J segment lost 10 bases and the V segment lost 0 bases, leaving 11 bases of the junction unmatched. Germline CDR1 reads SGHRS; CDR2 reads YFSETQ. This CDR3 is built from 16 residues. CDR3 coding DNA: TGCGCCAGCAGCTTGGGGACAGGGGAGATGGTCCGGGAGCAGTTCTTC. Protein: CASSLGTGEMVREQFF.

This clonotype has more than one count but fewer than ten. The chain uses TRBV12-3 or TRBV12-4 and TRBJ2-5, with D unclear. Trimming cost V 2 bases and J 4 bases, with 11 bases left between them. The CDR3 totals 14 residues. CDR3 in amino acids: CASSLFPSRETQYF. The DNA for the CDR3 is TGTGCCAGCAGTTTATTTCCTAGTAGAGAGACCCAGTACTTC.

This clonotype showed up just once. This chain joins TRBV3-1 and TRBJ2-2, with D tentatively TRBD2 (7 bases). The CDR3 consists of 16 residues. Trimming removed 4 bases from V and 4 bases from J, with 16 bases in between. Germline lookup yields CDR1 LGHDT and CDR2 YNNKEL (reference sequence). The CDR3 region is CASSLGGRGTTGELFF. The CDR3 coding sequence is TGTGCCAGCAGCCTCGGGGGGAGGGGGACCACCGGGGAGCTGTTTTTT.

V usage is TRBV2 and J usage is TRBJ2-3; 10 bases are shared with TRBD1. V shed 8 bases and J 5 bases; nucleotides not matched to a gene: 10. Per germline, CDR1 SNHLY and CDR2 FYNNEI. This CDR3 has 15 residues. CDR3 coding DNA: TGTGCCAGCGTCCTTGACAGGGGGCGAAGAGATACGCAGTATTTT. This encodes CASVLDRGRRDTQYF.

The chain has TRBV7-9 and TRBJ2-5; TRBD1 or TRBD2 may be the D gene (6 bases each). CDR1 and CDR2 from the germline V gene are SEHNR and FQNEAQ (reference sequence). This CDR3 spans 18 amino acids. The ends were cut back, 2 bases at V and 11 bases at J, with 30 bases in the middle. The CDR3 here is CASSLPIPRSGGYNEQYF. CDR3 sequence (DNA): TGTGCCAGCAGCTTACCAATCCCTAGGTCCGGGGGCTACAATGAGCAGTACTTC.

The sample holds a few counts of this clonotype. The chain links TRBV6-5 to TRBJ1-2; D is unresolved. CDR3 length equals 13 residues. Trimming left V 3 bases short and J 8 bases short, with 13 bases between. Germline values: CDR1 MNHEY, CDR2 SVGAGI. In DNA form, the CDR3 reads TGTGCCAGCAGTTATGAGGGTACGGGAGGCTACACCTTC. Its translation is CASSYEGTGGYTF.

The rearrangement uses TRBV5-1 and TRBJ2-7; D uncertain. The CDR3 contains 13 residues. Trimming took off 4 bases at V and 6 bases at J, with 14 bases between the two ends. Germline V gives CDR1 SGHRS, CDR2 YFSETQ. CDR3 region: CASSHEAGSEQYF. The CDR3 region has the DNA TGCGCCAGCAGCCACGAGGCAGGAAGCGAGCAGTACTTC.

The V call is TRBV7-9, the J call TRBJ1-1, with 8 bases fitting TRBD1. The germline V gene encodes CDR1 SEHNR and CDR2 FQNEAQ (reference sequence). The CDR3 covers 16 residues. J lost 2 bases, V lost 0 bases, and 5 bases had no gene match. As DNA, the CDR3 is TGTGCCAGCAGCTTAGCGGGGACAGGCGGTAACACTGAAGCTTTCTTT. It codes for CASSLAGTGGNTEAFF.

V is TRBV4-1 and J is TRBJ2-3; 8 nucleotides line up with TRBD1. Germline CDR1 is MGHRA and CDR2 is YSYEKL. CDR3 length: 19 amino acids. The V and J ends lost 0 bases and 4 bases, in that order; junction bases with no gene match: 15. The CDR3 reads CASSQEFGSGQGGPDTQYF. CDR3 coding DNA: TGCGCCAGCAGCCAAGAGTTTGGGTCCGGACAGGGCGGACCAGATACGCAGTATTTT.

This chain joins TRBV7-9 and TRBJ2-7, with 9 bases aligning to TRBD1. This CDR3 is built from 16 residues. V lost 4 bases, J lost 6 bases, and 13 bases stayed unmatched. Germline V gene sequence: CDR1 SEHNR, CDR2 FQNEAQ (reference sequence). The CDR3 here is CASSSLPGQGSGEQYF. DNA for the CDR3: TGTGCCAGCAGCTCCCTCCCGGGACAGGGTTCGGGCGAGCAGTACTTC.

This clonotype showed up just a few times. In DNA form, the CDR3 reads TGTGCCAGCAGACTCGGTTCCGGAAACACCATATATTTT. Amino acid sequence: CASRLGSGNTIYF. The chain couples TRBV7-9 to TRBJ1-3; no clear D. Trimming stripped 6 bases from V and 4 bases from J, with 10 bases between. The CDR3 runs to 13 residues. CDR1 SEHNR and CDR2 FQNEAQ come from the germline V gene (reference sequence).

The gene calls are TRBV6-5 and TRBJ1-5; D not resolved. Germline values: CDR1 MNHEY, CDR2 SVGAGI. The CDR3 has 16 amino acids. Trimming removed 2 bases from V and 0 bases from J, with 11 bases in between. The CDR3 loop reads CASSYGPYNSNQPQHF. DNA for the CDR3: TGTGCCAGCAGTTACGGTCCTTACAATAGCAATCAGCCCCAGCATTTT.

This chain joins TRBV20-1 and TRBJ2-3; D tentatively reads TRBD1 or TRBD2 (5 bases each). Trimming pared 0 bases from V and 5 bases from J, leaving 9 bases between. CDR1 and CDR2 from the germline V gene are DFQATT and SNEGSKA (reference sequence). The CDR3 consists of 13 residues. The CDR3 region is CSARDKRGDTQYF. CDR3 in DNA: TGCAGTGCTAGAGATAAGAGGGGAGATACGCAGTATTTT.

This chain connects TRBV7-7 to TRBJ2-5, with D tentatively TRBD2 (5 bases). This CDR3 comprises 14 residues. The V end was cut by 5 bases, the J end by 3 bases, with 13 bases between. Looked up from germline, CDR1 is SSHAT and CDR2 is FNYEAQ (reference sequence). The CDR3 bases are TGTGCCAGCAGCCCCCGGGATTCCAAAGAGACCCAGTACTTC. The encoded protein is CASSPRDSKETQYF.

V usage is TRBV28 and J usage is TRBJ2-1; TRBD2 is a possible D gene (6 bases). The germline V and J ends were trimmed by 6 bases and 1 base, with 10 bases remaining between them. This CDR3 region has 14 residues. The germline CDR1 and CDR2 sequences are MDHEN and SYDVKM. The CDR3 DNA sequence: TGTGCCAGCAGGGGGGGTCAATCCTACAATGAGCAGTTCTTC. Its protein product is CASRGGQSYNEQFF.

This chain joins TRBV7-9 and TRBJ2-3; D may match TRBD1 or TRBD2 (5 bases each). The CDR3 extends over 13 amino acids. Germline lookup yields CDR1 SEHNR and CDR2 FQNEAQ (reference sequence). Trimming took off 7 bases at V and 4 bases at J, with 12 bases between the two ends. The CDR3 DNA sequence: TGTGCCAGCACCGTGGTGGGGGCAGATACGCAGTATTTT. Encoded protein: CASTVVGADTQYF.